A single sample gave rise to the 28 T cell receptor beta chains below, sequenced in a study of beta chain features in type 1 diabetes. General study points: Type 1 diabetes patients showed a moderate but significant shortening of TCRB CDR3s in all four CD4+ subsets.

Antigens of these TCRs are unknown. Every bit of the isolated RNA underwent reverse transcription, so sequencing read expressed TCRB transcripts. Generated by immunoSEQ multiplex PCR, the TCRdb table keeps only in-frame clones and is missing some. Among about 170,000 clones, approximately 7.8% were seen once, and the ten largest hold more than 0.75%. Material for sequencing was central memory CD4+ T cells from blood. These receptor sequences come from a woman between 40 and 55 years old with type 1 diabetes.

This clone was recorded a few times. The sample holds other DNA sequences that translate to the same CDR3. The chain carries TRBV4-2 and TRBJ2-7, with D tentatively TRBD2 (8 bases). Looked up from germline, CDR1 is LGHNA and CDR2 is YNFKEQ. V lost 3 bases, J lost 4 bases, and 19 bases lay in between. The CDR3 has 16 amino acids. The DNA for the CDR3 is TGTGCCAGCAGCCAGGAGAGGGGGCTAGCGGGTTACGAGCAGTACTTC. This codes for CASSQERGLAGYEQYF.

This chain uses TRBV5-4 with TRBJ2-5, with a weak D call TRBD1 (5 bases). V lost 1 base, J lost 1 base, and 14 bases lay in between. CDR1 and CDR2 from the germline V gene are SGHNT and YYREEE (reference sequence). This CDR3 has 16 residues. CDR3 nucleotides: TGTGCCAGCAGCTTGTTCAGGGAAAGGGGCCAAGAGACCCAGTACTTC. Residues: CASSLFRERGQETQYF.

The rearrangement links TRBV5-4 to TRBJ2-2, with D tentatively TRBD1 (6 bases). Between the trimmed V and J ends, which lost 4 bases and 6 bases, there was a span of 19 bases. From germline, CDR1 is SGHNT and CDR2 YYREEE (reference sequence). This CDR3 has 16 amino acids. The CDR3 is CASSPPGHRESGELFF. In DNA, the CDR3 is TGTGCCAGCAGCCCCCCGGGGCACAGGGAATCCGGGGAGCTGTTTTTT.

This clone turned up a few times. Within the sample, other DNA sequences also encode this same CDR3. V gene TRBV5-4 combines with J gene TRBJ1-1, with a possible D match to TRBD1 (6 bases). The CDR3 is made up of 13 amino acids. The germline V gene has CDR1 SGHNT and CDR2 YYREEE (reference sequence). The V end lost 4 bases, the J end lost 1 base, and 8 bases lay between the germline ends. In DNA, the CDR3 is TGTGCCAGCAGCGTGGACAGGAACACTGAAGCTTTCTTT. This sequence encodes CASSVDRNTEAFF.

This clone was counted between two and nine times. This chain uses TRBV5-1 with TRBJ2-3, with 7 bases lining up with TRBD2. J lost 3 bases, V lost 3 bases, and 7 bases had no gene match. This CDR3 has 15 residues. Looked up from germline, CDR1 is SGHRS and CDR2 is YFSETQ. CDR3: CASSSTGGWTDTQYF. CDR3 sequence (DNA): TGCGCCAGCAGCTCGACCGGGGGGTGGACAGATACGCAGTATTTT.

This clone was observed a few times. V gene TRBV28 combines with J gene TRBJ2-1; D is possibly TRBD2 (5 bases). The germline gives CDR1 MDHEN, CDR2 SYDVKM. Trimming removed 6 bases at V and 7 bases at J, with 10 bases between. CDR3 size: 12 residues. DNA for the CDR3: TGTGCCAGCAGCTTTAGCGAGAATGAGCAGTTCTTC. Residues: CASSFSENEQFF.

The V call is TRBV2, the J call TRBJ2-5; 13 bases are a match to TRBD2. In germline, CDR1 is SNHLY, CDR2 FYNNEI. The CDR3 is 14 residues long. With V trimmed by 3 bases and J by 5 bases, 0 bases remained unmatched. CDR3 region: CASSETSGGETQYF. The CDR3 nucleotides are TGTGCCAGCAGTGAGACTAGCGGGGGGGAGACCCAGTACTTC.

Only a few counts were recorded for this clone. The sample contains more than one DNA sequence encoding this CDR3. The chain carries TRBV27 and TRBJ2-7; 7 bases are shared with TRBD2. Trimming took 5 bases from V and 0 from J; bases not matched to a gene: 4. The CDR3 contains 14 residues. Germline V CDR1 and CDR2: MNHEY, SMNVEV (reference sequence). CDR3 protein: CASSGGGLSYEQYF. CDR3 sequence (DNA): TGTGCCAGCAGTGGGGGGGGACTCTCCTACGAGCAGTACTTC.

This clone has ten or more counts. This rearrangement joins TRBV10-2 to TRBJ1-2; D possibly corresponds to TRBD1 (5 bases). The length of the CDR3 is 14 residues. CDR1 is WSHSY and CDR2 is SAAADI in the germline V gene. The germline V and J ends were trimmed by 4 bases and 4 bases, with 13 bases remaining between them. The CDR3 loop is CASSADQGGYGYTF. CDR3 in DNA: TGCGCCAGCAGTGCCGACCAGGGAGGCTATGGCTACACCTTC.

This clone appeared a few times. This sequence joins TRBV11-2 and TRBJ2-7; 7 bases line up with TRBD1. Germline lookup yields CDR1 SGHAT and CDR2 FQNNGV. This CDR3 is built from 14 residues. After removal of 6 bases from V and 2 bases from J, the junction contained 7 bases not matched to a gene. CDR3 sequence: CASSNRGITYEQYF. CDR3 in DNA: TGTGCCAGCAGTAACAGGGGAATCACCTACGAGCAGTACTTC.

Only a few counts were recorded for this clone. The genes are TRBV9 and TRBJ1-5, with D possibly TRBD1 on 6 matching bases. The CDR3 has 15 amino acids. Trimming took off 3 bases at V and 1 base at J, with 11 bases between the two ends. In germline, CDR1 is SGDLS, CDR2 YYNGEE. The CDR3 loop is CASSATGHSNQPQHF. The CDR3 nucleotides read TGTGCCAGCAGCGCGACAGGACACAGCAATCAGCCCCAGCATTTT.

CDR3 DNA sequence: TGTGCCAGCAGTTTACCGGCTAGCGGGAGACTGGAGCAGTTCTTC. This codes for CASSLPASGRLEQFF. This chain uses TRBV28 with TRBJ2-1, with 10 bases matching TRBD2. The germline V gene has CDR1 MDHEN and CDR2 SYDVKM. The CDR3 runs 15 residues. V lost 2 bases, J lost 10 bases, and 8 bases stayed unmatched.

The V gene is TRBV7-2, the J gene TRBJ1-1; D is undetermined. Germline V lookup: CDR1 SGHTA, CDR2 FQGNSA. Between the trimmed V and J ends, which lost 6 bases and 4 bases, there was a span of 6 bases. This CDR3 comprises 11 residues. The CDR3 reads CASSLLTEAFF. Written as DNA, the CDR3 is TGTGCCAGCAGTCTACTCACTGAAGCTTTCTTT. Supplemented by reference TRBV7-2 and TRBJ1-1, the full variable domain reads GAGVSQSPSNKVTEKGKDVELRCDPISGHTALYWYRQSLGQGLEFLIYFQGNSAPDKSGLPSDRFSAERTGGSVSTLTIQRTQQEDSAVYLCASSLLTEAFFGQGTRLTVV.

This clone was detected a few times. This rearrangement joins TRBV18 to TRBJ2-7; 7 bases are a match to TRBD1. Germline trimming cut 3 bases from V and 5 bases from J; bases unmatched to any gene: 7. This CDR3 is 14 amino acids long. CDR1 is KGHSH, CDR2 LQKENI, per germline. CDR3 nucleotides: TGTGCCAGCTCACCCCGACAGGGTACCAACGAGCAGTACTTC. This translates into CASSPRQGTNEQYF.

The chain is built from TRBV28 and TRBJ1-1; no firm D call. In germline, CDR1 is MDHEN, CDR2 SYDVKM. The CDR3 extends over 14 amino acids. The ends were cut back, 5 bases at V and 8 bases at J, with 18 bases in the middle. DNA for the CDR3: TGTGCCAGCAGTCCCCTACGGGAGGGAGCCGAAGCTTTCTTT. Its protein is CASSPLREGAEAFF.

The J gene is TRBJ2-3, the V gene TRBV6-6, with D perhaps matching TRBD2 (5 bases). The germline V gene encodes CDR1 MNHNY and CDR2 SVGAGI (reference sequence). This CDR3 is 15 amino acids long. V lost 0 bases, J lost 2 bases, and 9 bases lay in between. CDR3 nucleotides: TGTGCCAGCAGTTACTCCCCGACTAACACAGATACGCAGTATTTT. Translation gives CASSYSPTNTDTQYF.

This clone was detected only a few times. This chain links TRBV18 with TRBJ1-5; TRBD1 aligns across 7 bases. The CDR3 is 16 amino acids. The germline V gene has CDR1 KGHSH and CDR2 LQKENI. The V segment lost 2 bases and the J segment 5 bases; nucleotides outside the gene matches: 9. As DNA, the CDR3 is TGTGCCAGCTCACCAAGGGCGAATACAGGGGATCAGCCCCAGCATTTT. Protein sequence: CASSPRANTGDQPQHF.

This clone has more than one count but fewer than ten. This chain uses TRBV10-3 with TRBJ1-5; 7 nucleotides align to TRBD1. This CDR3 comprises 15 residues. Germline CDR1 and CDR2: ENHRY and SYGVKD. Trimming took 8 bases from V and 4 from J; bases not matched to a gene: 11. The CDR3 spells CAIARDSEPNQPQHF. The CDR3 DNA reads TGTGCCATCGCCCGGGACAGTGAGCCGAATCAGCCCCAGCATTTT.

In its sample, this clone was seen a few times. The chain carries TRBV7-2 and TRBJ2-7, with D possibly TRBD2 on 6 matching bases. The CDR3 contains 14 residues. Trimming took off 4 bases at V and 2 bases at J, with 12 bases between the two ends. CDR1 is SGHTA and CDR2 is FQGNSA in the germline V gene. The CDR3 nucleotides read TGTGCCAGCAGCTCGGACGGGAGTACCTACGAGCAGTACTTC. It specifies CASSSDGSTYEQYF. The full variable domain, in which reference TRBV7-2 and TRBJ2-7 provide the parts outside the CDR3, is GAGVSQSPSNKVTEKGKDVELRCDPISGHTALYWYRQSLGQGLEFLIYFQGNSAPDKSGLPSDRFSAERTGGSVSTLTIQRTQQEDSAVYLCASSSDGSTYEQYFGPGTRLTVT.

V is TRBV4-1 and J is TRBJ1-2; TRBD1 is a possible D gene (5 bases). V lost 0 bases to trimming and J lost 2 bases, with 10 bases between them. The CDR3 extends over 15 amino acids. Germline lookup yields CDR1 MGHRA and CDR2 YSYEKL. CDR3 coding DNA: TGCGCCAGCAGCCAAGATGAGCAGGGCAACTATGGCTACACCTTC. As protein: CASSQDEQGNYGYTF.

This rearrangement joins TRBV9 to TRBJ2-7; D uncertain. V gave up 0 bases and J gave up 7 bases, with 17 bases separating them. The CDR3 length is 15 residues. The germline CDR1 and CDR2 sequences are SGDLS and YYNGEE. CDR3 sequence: CASSVGGSLPVEQYF. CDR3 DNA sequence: TGTGCCAGCAGCGTAGGCGGTAGCCTCCCGGTGGAGCAGTACTTC.

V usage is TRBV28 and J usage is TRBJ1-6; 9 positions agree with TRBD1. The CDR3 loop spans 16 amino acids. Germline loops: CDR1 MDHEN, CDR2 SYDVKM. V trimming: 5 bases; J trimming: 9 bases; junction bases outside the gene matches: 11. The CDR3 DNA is TGTGCCAGCAGTCTAATGGGGGGACAGGGAAGTTCACCCCTCCACTTT. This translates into CASSLMGGQGSSPLHF.

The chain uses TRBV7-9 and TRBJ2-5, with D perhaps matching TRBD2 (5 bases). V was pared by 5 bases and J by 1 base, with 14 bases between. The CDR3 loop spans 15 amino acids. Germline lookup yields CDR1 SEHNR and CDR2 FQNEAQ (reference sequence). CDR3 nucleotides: TGTGCCAGCAGCCTATTCTTGGACTCCCAAGAGACCCAGTACTTC. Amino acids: CASSLFLDSQETQYF.

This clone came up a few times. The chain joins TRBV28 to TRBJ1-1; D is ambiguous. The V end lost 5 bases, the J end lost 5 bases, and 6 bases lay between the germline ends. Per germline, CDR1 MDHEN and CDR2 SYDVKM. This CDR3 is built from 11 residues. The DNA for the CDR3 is TGTGCCAGCAGTCCCAGGACTGAAGCTTTCTTT. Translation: CASSPRTEAFF.

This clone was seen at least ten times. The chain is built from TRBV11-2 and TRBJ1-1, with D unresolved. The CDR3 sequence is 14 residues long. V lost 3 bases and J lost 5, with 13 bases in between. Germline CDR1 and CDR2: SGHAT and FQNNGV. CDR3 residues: CASSFPVKLTEAFF. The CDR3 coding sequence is TGTGCCAGCAGCTTCCCTGTGAAGCTTACTGAAGCTTTCTTT.

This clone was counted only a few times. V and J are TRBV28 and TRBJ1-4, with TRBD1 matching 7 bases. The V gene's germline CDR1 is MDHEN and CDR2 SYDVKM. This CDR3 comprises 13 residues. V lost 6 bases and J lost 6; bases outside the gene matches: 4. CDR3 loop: CASRVTGDEKLFF. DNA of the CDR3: TGTGCCAGCAGGGTTACAGGGGATGAAAAACTGTTTTTT. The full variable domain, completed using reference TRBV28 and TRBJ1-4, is DVKVTQSSRYLVKRTGEKVFLECVQDMDHENMFWYRQDPGLGLRLIYFSYDVKMKEKGDIPEGYSVSREKKERFSLILESASTNQTSMYLCASRVTGDEKLFFGSGTQLSVL.

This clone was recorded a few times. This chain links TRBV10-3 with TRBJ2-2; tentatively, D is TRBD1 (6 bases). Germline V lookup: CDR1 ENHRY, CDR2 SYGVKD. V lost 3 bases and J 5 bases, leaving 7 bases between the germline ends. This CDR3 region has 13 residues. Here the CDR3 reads CAISETGTGELFF. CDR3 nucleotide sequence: TGTGCCATCAGTGAAACAGGGACCGGGGAGCTGTTTTTT.

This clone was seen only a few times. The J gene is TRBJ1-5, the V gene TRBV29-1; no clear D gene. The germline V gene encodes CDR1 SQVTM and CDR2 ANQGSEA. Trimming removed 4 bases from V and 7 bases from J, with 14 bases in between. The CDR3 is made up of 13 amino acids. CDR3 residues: CSVAGIEEQPQHF. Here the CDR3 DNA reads TGCAGCGTTGCGGGGATAGAAGAACAGCCCCAGCATTTT. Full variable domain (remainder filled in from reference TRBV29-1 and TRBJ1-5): SAVISQKPSRDICQRGTSLTIQCQVDSQVTMMFWYRQQPGQSLTLIATANQGSEATYESGFVIDKFPISRPNLTFSTLTVSNMSPEDSSIYLCSVAGIEEQPQHFGDGTRLSIL.